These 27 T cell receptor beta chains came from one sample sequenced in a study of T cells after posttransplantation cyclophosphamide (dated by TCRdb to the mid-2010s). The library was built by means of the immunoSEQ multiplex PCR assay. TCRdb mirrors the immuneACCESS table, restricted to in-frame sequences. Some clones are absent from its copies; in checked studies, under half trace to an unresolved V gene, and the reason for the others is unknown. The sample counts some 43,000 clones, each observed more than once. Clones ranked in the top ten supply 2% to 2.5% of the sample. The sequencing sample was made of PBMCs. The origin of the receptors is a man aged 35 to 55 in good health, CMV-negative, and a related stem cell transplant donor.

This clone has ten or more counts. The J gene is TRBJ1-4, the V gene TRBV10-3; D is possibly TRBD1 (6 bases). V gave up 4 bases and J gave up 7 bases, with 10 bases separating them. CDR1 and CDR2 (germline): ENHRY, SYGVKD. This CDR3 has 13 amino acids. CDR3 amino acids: CAISAGDGEKLFF. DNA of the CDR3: TGTGCCATCAGTGCAGGGGATGGTGAAAAACTGTTTTTT.

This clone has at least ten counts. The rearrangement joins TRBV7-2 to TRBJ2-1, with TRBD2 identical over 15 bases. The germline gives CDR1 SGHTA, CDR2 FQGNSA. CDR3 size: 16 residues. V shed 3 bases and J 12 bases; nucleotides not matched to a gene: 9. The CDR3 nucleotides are TGTGCCAGCAGCTTCGGACCGGGACTAGCGGGAGGTGGGCAGTTCTTC. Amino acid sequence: CASSFGPGLAGGGQFF. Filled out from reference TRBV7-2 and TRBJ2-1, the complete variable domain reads GAGVSQSPSNKVTEKGKDVELRCDPISGHTALYWYRQSLGQGLEFLIYFQGNSAPDKSGLPSDRFSAERTGGSVSTLTIQRTQQEDSAVYLCASSFGPGLAGGGQFFGPGTRLTVL.

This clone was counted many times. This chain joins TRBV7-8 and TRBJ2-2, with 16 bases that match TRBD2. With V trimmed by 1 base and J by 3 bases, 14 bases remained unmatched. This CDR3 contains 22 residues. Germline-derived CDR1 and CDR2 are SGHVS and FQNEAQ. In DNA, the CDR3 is TGTGCCAGCAGCTTAGTCGCCCCGGGACTAGCGGGAGGGGGACCTCACACCGGGGAGCTGTTTTTT. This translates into CASSLVAPGLAGGGPHTGELFF.

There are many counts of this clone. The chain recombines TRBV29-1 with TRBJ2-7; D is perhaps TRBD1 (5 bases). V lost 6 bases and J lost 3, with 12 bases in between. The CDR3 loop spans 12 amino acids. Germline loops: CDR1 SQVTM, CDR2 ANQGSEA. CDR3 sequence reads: CSVLGQGYEQYF. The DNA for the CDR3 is TGCAGCGTGCTGGGGCAGGGCTACGAGCAGTACTTC.

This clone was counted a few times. CDR3 DNA: TGTGCCAGCAGTGAACCCAAAGGGGTGGCGAGACCTAGTCCCCAGTACTTC. The encoded protein is CASSEPKGVARPSPQYF. The chain recombines TRBV2 with TRBJ2-5, with D maybe TRBD1 (5 bases). V lost 2 bases and J 9 bases, leaving 25 bases between the germline ends. CDR1 and CDR2 (germline): SNHLY, FYNNEI. The CDR3 covers 17 residues.

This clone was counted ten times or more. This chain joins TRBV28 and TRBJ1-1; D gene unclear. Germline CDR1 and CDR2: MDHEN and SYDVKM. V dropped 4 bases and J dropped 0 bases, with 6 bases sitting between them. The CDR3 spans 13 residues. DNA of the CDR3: TGTGCCAGCAGTTCAACAGTGAACACTGAAGCTTTCTTT. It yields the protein CASSSTVNTEAFF.

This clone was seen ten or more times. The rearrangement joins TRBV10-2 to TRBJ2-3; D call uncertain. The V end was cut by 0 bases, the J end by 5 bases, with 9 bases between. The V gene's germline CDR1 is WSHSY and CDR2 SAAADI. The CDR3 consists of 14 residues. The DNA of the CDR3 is TGCGCCAGCAGTGAGTCCGGTTTCCGAGATACGCAGTATTTT. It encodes CASSESGFRDTQYF.

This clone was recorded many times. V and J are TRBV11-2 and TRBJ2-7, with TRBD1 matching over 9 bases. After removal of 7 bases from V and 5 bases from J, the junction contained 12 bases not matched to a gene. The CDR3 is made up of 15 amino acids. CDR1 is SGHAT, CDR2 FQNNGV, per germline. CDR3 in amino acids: CASTLSGQGSHEQYF. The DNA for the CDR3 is TGTGCCAGCACCCTGTCGGGACAGGGATCCCACGAGCAGTACTTC. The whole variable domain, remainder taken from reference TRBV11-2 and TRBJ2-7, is EAGVAQSPRYKIIEKRQSVAFWCNPISGHATLYWYQQILGQGPKLLIQFQNNGVVDDSQLPKDRFSAERLKGVDSTLKIQPAKLEDSAVYLCASTLSGQGSHEQYFGPGTRLTVT.

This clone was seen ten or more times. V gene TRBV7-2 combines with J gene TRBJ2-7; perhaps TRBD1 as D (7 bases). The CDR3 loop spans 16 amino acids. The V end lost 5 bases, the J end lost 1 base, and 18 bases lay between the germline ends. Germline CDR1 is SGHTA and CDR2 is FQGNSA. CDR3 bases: TGTGCCAGCAGCCTTAGAGCAGGGGGGTATTCCTACGAGCAGTACTTC. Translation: CASSLRAGGYSYEQYF.

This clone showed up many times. The CDR3 is CASSPPGREGHYEQYF. The CDR3 DNA is TGCGCCAGCAGCCCCCCGGGGCGGGAGGGCCATTACGAGCAGTACTTC. The V gene is TRBV4-1, the J gene TRBJ2-7, with 9 bases identical to TRBD2. J gave up 4 bases and V 4 bases, and 11 bases lay outside the gene matches. CDR1 is MGHRA and CDR2 is YSYEKL in the germline V gene. The CDR3 length is 16 residues.

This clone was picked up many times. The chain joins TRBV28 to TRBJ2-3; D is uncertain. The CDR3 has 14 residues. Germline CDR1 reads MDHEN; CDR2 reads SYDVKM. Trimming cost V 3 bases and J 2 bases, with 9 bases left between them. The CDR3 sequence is CASSLERLTDTQYF. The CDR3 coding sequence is TGTGCCAGCAGTTTGGAGCGACTCACAGATACGCAGTATTTT.

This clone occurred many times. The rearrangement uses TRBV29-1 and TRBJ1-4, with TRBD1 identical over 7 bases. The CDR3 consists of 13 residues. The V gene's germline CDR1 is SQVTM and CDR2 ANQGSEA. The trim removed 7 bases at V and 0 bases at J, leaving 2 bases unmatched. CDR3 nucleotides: TGCAGCGGTGGGACAGCAACTAATGAAAAACTGTTTTTT. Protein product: CSGGTATNEKLFF.

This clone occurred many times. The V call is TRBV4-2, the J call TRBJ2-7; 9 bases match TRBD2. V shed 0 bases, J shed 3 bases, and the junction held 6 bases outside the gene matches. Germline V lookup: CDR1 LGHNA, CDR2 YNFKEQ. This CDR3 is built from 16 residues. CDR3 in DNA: TGTGCCAGCAGCCAAGAAGCCCTAGCGGGGCTCTACGAGCAGTACTTC. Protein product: CASSQEALAGLYEQYF.

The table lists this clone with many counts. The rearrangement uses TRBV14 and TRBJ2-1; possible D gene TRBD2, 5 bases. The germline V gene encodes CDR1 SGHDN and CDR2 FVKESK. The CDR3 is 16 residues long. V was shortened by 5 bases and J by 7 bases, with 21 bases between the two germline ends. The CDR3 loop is CASSSSRDTHLNEQFF. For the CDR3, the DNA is TGTGCCAGCAGCTCGTCTCGGGATACCCACCTTAATGAGCAGTTCTTC.

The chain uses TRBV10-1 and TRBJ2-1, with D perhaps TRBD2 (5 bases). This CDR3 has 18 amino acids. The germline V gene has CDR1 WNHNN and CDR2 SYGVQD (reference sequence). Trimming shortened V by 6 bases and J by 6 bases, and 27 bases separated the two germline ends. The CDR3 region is CASREKLLDAPEGNEQFF. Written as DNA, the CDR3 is TGCGCCAGCAGGGAGAAACTTTTAGATGCCCCAGAGGGCAATGAGCAGTTCTTC.

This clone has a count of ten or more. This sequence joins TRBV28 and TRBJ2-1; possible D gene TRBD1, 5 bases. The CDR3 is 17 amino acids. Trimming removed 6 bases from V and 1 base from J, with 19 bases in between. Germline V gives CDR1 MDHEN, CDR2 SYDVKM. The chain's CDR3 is CASSSIGGAGSYNEQFF. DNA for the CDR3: TGTGCCAGCAGCTCGATCGGTGGGGCAGGGTCCTACAATGAGCAGTTCTTC. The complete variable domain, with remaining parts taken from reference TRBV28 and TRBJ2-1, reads DVKVTQSSRYLVKRTGEKVFLECVQDMDHENMFWYRQDPGLGLRLIYFSYDVKMKEKGDIPEGYSVSREKKERFSLILESASTNQTSMYLCASSSIGGAGSYNEQFFGPGTRLTVL.

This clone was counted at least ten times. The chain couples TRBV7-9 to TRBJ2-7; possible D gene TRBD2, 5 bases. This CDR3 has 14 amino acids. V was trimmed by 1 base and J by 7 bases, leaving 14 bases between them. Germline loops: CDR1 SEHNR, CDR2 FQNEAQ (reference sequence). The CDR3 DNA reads TGTGCCAGCAGCTTAGTAGCGACTTCCCTGGAGCAGTACTTC. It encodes CASSLVATSLEQYF.

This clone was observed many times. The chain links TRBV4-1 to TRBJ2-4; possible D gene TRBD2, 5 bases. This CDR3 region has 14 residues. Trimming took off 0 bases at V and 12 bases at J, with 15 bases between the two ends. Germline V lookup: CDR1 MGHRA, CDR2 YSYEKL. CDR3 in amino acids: CASSQEEVRGTQYF. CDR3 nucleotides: TGCGCCAGCAGCCAAGAAGAGGTTCGGGGAACTCAGTACTTC.

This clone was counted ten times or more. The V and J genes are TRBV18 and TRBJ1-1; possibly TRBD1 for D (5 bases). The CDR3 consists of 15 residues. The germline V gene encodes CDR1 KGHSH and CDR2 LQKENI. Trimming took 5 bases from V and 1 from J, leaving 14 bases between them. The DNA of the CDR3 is TGTGCCAGCTCATCATCGACAGTTTCGAACACTGAAGCTTTCTTT. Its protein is CASSSSTVSNTEAFF.

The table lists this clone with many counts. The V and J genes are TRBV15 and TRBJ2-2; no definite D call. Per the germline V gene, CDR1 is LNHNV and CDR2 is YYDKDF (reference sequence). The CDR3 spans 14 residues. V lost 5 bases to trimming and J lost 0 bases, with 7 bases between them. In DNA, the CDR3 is TGTGCCACCAGCCCGAGCGCGAACACCGGGGAGCTGTTTTTT. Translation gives CATSPSANTGELFF.

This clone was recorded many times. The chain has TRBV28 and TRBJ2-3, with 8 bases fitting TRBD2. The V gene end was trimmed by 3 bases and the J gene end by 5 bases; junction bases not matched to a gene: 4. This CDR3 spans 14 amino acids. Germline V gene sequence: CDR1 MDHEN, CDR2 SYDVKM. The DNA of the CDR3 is TGTGCCAGCAGTTTTGAGCGGGAGCTAGATACGCAGTATTTT. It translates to CASSFERELDTQYF. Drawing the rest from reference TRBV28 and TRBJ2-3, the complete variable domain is DVKVTQSSRYLVKRTGEKVFLECVQDMDHENMFWYRQDPGLGLRLIYFSYDVKMKEKGDIPEGYSVSREKKERFSLILESASTNQTSMYLCASSFERELDTQYFGPGTRLTVL.

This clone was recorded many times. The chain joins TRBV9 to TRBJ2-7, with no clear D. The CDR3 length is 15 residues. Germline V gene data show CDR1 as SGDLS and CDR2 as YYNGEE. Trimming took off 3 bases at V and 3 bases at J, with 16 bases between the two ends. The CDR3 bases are TGTGCCAGCAGCGCCTCCGGGTCTCTGGGCTACGAGCAGTACTTC. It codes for CASSASGSLGYEQYF.

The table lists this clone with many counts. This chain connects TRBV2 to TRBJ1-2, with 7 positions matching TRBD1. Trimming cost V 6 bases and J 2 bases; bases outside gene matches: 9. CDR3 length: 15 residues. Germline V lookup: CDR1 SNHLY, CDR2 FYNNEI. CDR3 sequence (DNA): TGTGCCAGCAGCTCCGGCAGGGGGAAGAACTATGGCTACACCTTC. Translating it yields CASSSGRGKNYGYTF.

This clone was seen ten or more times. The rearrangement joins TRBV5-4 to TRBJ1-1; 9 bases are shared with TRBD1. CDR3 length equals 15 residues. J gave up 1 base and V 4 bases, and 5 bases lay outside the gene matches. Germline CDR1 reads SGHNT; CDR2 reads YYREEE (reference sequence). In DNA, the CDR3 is TGTGCCAGCAGCGAGGACAGGGGACCGAACACTGAAGCTTTCTTT. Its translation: CASSEDRGPNTEAFF.

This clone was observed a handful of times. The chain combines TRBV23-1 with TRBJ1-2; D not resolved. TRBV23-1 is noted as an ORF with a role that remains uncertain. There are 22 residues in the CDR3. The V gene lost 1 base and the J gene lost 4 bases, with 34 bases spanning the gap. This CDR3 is CASSQLCPLVQKFKGGLYGYTF. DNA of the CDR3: TGCGCCAGCAGTCAATTGTGCCCACTCGTTCAAAAGTTTAAGGGAGGGCTCTATGGCTACACCTTC.

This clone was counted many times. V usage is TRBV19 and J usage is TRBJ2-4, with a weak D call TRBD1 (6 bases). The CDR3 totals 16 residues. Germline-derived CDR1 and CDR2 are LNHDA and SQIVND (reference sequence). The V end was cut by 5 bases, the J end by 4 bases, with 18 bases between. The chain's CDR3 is CASSFRQAGGKNIQYF. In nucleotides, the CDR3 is TGTGCCAGTAGTTTTCGACAGGCCGGTGGGAAAAACATTCAGTACTTC. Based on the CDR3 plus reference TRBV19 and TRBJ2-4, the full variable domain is DGGITQSPKYLFRKEGQNVTLSCEQNLNHDAMYWYRQDPGQGLRLIYYSQIVNDFQKGDIAEGYSVSREKKESFPLTVTSAQKNPTAFYLCASSFRQAGGKNIQYFGAGTRLSVL.

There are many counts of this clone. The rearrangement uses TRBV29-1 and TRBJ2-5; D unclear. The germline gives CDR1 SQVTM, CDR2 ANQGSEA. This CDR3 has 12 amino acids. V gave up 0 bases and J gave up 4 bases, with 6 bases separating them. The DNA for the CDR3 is TGCAGCGTTGAAGAGCGGAGAGAGACCCAGTACTTC. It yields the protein CSVEERRETQYF.